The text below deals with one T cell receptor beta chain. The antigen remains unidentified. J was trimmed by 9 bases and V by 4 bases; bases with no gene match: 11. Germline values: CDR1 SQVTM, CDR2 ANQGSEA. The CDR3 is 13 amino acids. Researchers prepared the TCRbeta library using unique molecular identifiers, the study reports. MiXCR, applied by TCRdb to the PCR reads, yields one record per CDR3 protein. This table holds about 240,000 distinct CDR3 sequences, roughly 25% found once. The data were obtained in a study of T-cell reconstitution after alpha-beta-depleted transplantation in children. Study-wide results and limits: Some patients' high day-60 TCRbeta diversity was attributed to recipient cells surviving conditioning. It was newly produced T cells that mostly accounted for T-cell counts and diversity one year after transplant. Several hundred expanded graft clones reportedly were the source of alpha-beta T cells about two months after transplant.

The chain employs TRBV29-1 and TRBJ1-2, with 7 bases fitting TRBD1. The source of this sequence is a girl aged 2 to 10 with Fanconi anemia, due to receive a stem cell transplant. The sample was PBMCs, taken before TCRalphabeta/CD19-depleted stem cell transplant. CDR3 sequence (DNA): TGCAGCGTTGGCAACAGGGGAGGAGTTAGCTACACCTTC. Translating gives CSVGNRGGVSYTF.